This T cell receptor (beta chain) was obtained from a study of blood T cell repertoires in COVID-19. Study-wide background: COVID-19 samples collected from the United States, Italy and Spain covered acute and convalescent phases.

This CDR3 has 16 residues. Germline-derived CDR1 and CDR2 are SEHNR and FQNEAQ (reference sequence). V dropped 5 bases and J dropped 0 bases, with 15 bases sitting between them. Measured with immunoSEQ multiplex PCR; TCRdb has only the in-frame clones, and not every one. The table has 95,000 to 150,000 clones, about 83% seen once; the top ten hold approximately 3.5%. Sequenced material: PBMCs or T cells enriched from blood (not recorded which). This sequence originates from a woman aged 25 to 45 who had recovered from COVID-19. The chain is built from TRBV7-9 and TRBJ2-3, with D perhaps TRBD2 (6 bases). The chain's CDR3 is CASSRLTSASTDTQYF. The CDR3 bases are TGTGCCAGCAGCCGTCTGACTAGTGCTAGCACAGATACGCAGTATTTT.